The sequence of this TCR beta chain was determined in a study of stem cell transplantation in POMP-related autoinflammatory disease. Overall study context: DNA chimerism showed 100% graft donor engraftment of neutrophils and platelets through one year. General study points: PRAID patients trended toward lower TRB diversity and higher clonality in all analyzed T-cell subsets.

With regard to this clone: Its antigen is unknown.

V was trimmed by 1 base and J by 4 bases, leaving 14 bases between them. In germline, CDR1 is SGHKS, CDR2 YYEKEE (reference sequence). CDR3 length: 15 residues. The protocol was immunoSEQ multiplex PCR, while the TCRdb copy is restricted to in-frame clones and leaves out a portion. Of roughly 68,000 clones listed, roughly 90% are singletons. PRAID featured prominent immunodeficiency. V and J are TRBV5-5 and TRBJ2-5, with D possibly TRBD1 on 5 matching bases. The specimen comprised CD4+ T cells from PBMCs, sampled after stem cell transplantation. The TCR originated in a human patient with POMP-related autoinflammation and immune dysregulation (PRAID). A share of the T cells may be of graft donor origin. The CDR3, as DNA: TGTGCCAGCAGCTTGTTCCTGCAGGGAATAGAGACCCAGTACTTC. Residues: CASSLFLQGIETQYF.